The following is a TCR beta chain sequence with its context. The data were taken from a study of technical replicates of blood from a few donors. V was clipped by 0 bases and J by 3 bases; unmatched bases: 4. This CDR3 is 15 amino acids long. CDR1 LNHNV and CDR2 YYDKDF come from the germline V gene (reference sequence). Sequencing was performed with immunoSEQ multiplex PCR; in TCRdb, only in-frame clones are kept and a portion is missing. Of approximately 79,000 clones in the sample, about 97% were seen once. The specimen sequenced was T cells isolated from PBMCs. The chain is built from TRBV15 and TRBJ1-2, with TRBD1 matching 7 bases. The receptor's source is a human donor in good health. The CDR3: CATSRDDRADYGYTF. CDR3 bases: TGTGCCACCAGCAGAGATGACAGGGCCGACTATGGCTACACCTTC.